This T cell receptor beta chain was recovered during a study of T cells in Graves' hyperthyroidism and ophthalmopathy. Whole-study findings and limits: Ophthalmopathy and stable hyperthyroidism were separated by a 13 V-J model. Median prediction lead before ophthalmopathy onset was roughly 6 months with the model.

The source material, RNA transcripts, was used to amplify TCR beta CDR3 regions. A first-round RT-PCR of the TCR CDR3 used the HTBI primer set. Each CDR3 protein is one row after TCRdb ran MiXCR on the multiplex PCR reads. The table lists more than 550,000 distinct CDR3 sequences, about 17% of them singletons, with over 15% in the top ten. The ends were cut back, 3 bases at V and 5 bases at J, with 19 bases in the middle. The CDR3 is 15 amino acids. Looked up from germline, CDR1 is DFQATT and CDR2 is SNEGSKA (reference sequence). This clonotype was observed at least ten times. Its antigen is not known. Using roughly 9.4 ml of fresh peripheral blood, PBMCs were prepared.

The TCR originated in a woman between 45 and 65 years old with Graves' hyperthyroidism that later progressed to Graves' ophthalmopathy. The sequencing input was blood. The chain is built from TRBV20-1 and TRBJ1-2; D is possibly TRBD1 (5 bases). The CDR3 reads CSARSAEEGVYGYTF. The CDR3 region has the DNA TGCAGTGCTAGGAGTGCCGAAGAAGGGGTGTATGGCTACACCTTC.